This TCR beta chain was sequenced in a study of early T cells in non-severe SARS-CoV-2 infection. The wider study: Bulk RNA isolated from unsorted whole blood underwent sequencing; chains were not paired.

Study observations and caveats: The study's VDJdb matching favored anti-spike CD8 responses and missed private and CD4 specificities.

Germline V CDR1 and CDR2: MDHEN, SYDVKM. The CDR3 sequence is 12 residues long. The V gene end was trimmed by 11 bases and the J gene end by 8 bases; junction bases not matched to a gene: 9. Separate cDNA molecules each had unique molecular identifiers attached to them. From the 5' RACE reads, TCRdb called clonotypes with MiXCR, one entry per CDR3 protein. The sample lists about 80,000 distinct CDR3 sequences; over 10% were seen once. This clonotype was observed a few times. Its antigen is currently unknown. This receptor was obtained from an adult who was a healthcare worker with PCR-confirmed SARS-CoV-2 infection or an uninfected control (not recorded which). Sequenced material: whole blood. The chain links TRBV28 to TRBJ1-5; TRBD1 matches 7 bases. CDR3 residues: CAEGAYGEPQHF. CDR3 in DNA: TGTGCCGAGGGGGCCTACGGGGAGCCCCAGCATTTT. Together with reference TRBV28 and TRBJ1-5, the CDR3 gives the full variable domain: DVKVTQSSRYLVKRTGEKVFLECVQDMDHENMFWYRQDPGLGLRLIYFSYDVKMKEKGDIPEGYSVSREKKERFSLILESASTNQTSMYLCAEGAYGEPQHFGDGTRLSIL.